The rows below give T cell receptor beta chains drawn from one sample of a study of CD8 T cells in Susac syndrome. TCRdb re-called the immunoSEQ multiplex PCR reads through MiXCR, storing one row per CDR3 protein. Of about 120,000 distinct CDR3 sequences detected, about nine tenths appear once; the ten largest clones hold roughly 0.12%. Specimen: CD8+ T cells from PBMCs. These receptors all come from a human donor in good health. Each CDR3 is given with its conserved first and last residue. Fields, in order: V gene, D gene, clone size, CDR3 length, J gene, CDR3 protein, CDR3 DNA. The D gene is left open where the match is weak. A row's size may be missing; if present it is once, few, many or a size class.

V: TRBV6-2/TRBV6-3; D: TRBD2; size: NA; length: 20; J: TRBJ2-7; CDR3: CASSYRTLARYSGRSYEQYF; DNA: TGTGCCAGCAGTTACCGAACCCTGGCGAGGTACAGCGGGAGGTCCTACGAGCAGTACTTC
V: TRBV6-6; D: NA; size: NA; length: 15; J: TRBJ2-5; CDR3: CASTSEGLAGETQYF; DNA: TGTGCCAGCACTTCCGAGGGGCTCGCGGGAGAGACCCAGTACTTC
V: TRBV16; D: NA; size: NA; length: 14; J: TRBJ2-7; CDR3: CASSLSRAAGEQYF; DNA: TGTGCCAGCAGCCTATCAAGGGCCGCGGGGGAGCAGTACTTC
V: TRBV19; D: NA; size: NA; length: 14; J: TRBJ1-5; CDR3: CASADDRVGQPQHF; DNA: TGTGCCAGTGCCGATGATAGAGTGGGTCAGCCCCAGCATTTT
V: TRBV5-1; D: TRBD1; size: NA; length: 14; J: TRBJ1-2; CDR3: CASSIGQGDYGYTF; DNA: TGCGCCAGCAGCATAGGACAGGGGGACTATGGCTACACCTTC
V: TRBV6-2/TRBV6-3; D: NA; size: NA; length: 13; J: TRBJ1-1; CDR3: CASSYKVNTEAFF; DNA: TGTGCCAGCAGTTATAAGGTGAACACTGAAGCTTTCTTT
V: TRBV7-2; D: NA; size: NA; length: 14; J: TRBJ2-1; CDR3: CASSLIAGYNEQFF; DNA: TGTGCCAGCAGCTTAATAGCTGGGTACAATGAGCAGTTCTTC
V: TRBV29-1; D: NA; size: NA; length: 13; J: TRBJ2-5; CDR3: CSAVIGRAETQYF; DNA: TGCAGCGCTGTAATAGGCCGGGCGGAGACCCAGTACTTC
V: TRBV7-8; D: TRBD1; size: NA; length: 16; J: TRBJ1-1; CDR3: CASSSTLGQTNTEAFF; DNA: TGTGCCAGCAGCTCTACACTGGGACAGACGAACACTGAAGCTTTCTTT
V: TRBV5-4; D: TRBD2; size: NA; length: 16; J: TRBJ2-2; CDR3: CASTPGLAGGAGELFF; DNA: TGTGCCAGCACCCCGGGACTAGCGGGGGGAGCCGGGGAGCTGTTTTTT
V: TRBV20-1; D: NA; size: NA; length: 14; J: TRBJ2-5; CDR3: CSAVLRDRGETQYF; DNA: TGCAGTGCGGTATTGCGTGATCGAGGGGAGACCCAGTACTTC
V: TRBV20-1; D: TRBD1; size: NA; length: 14; J: TRBJ2-3; CDR3: CSASGQGGTDTQYF; DNA: TGCAGTGCTTCCGGACAGGGAGGCACAGATACGCAGTATTTT
V: TRBV7-2; D: TRBD2; size: NA; length: 17; J: TRBJ2-1; CDR3: CASSSRKSGAAYNEQFF; DNA: TGTGCCAGCAGCTCAAGGAAGAGCGGGGCCGCCTACAATGAGCAGTTCTTC
V: TRBV30; D: TRBD1; size: NA; length: 13; J: TRBJ1-1; CDR3: CAYRGQMNTEAFF; DNA: TGTGCCTATAGGGGACAGATGAACACTGAAGCTTTCTTT
V: TRBV6-2/TRBV6-3; D: NA; size: NA; length: 17; J: TRBJ2-7; CDR3: CASSAGTFTSLSYEQYF; DNA: TGTGCCAGCAGTGCCGGGACATTCACTTCCCTCTCCTACGAGCAGTACTTC
V: TRBV7-3; D: NA; size: NA; length: 13; J: TRBJ2-4; CDR3: CASSPGADNIQYF; DNA: TGTGCCAGCAGCCCCGGGGCAGATAACATTCAGTACTTC
V: TRBV14; D: NA; size: NA; length: 17; J: TRBJ1-3; CDR3: CASSQVFAMASGNTIYF; DNA: TGTGCCAGCAGCCAAGTTTTCGCGATGGCCTCTGGAAACACCATATATTTT
V: TRBV19; D: NA; size: NA; length: 14; J: TRBJ2-1; CDR3: CASSIPGDYNEQFF; DNA: TGTGCCAGTAGTATCCCAGGGGATTACAATGAGCAGTTCTTC
V: TRBV29-1; D: NA; size: NA; length: 11; J: TRBJ1-1; CDR3: CSVLGNTEAFF; DNA: TGCAGCGTCTTGGGGAACACTGAAGCTTTCTTT
V: TRBV2; D: NA; size: NA; length: 15; J: TRBJ1-5; CDR3: CASSLPGLSSQPQHF; DNA: TGTGCCAGCAGTCTTCCAGGGCTTTCTAGTCAGCCCCAGCATTTT
V: TRBV5-1; D: TRBD1; size: NA; length: 15; J: TRBJ2-2; CDR3: CASSHRDSHTGELFF; DNA: TGCGCCAGCAGCCACCGGGACAGCCACACCGGGGAGCTGTTTTTT
V: TRBV6-5; D: NA; size: NA; length: 16; J: TRBJ2-1; CDR3: CASSYQDRSNYNEQFF; DNA: TGTGCCAGCAGTTACCAAGACAGGTCTAATTACAATGAGCAGTTCTTC
V: TRBV11-2; D: NA; size: few; length: 15; J: TRBJ2-2; CDR3: CASSLGQENTGELFF; DNA: TGTGCCAGCAGCTTAGGACAGGAGAACACCGGGGAGCTGTTTTTT
V: TRBV6-5; D: NA; size: NA; length: 16; J: TRBJ2-5; CDR3: CASSYPPGGRVETQYF; DNA: TGTGCCAGCAGTTACCCGCCGGGTGGGCGTGTAGAGACCCAGTACTTC
V: TRBV20-1; D: NA; size: NA; length: 14; J: TRBJ2-2; CDR3: CSAREAQKTGELFF; DNA: TGCAGTGCTAGAGAAGCCCAGAAGACCGGGGAGCTGTTTTTT
V: TRBV20-1; D: NA; size: NA; length: 15; J: TRBJ1-1; CDR3: CSARDHGGMNTEAFF; DNA: TGCAGTGCTAGAGATCATGGGGGGATGAACACTGAAGCTTTCTTT
V: TRBV12-3/TRBV12-4; D: TRBD1; size: NA; length: 13; J: TRBJ2-7; CDR3: CASSPGQGYEQYF; DNA: TGTGCCAGCAGTCCGGGACAGGGTTACGAGCAGTACTTC
V: TRBV6-1; D: TRBD1; size: NA; length: 15; J: TRBJ1-3; CDR3: CASSADRVSGNTIYF; DNA: TGTGCCAGCAGTGCGGACAGGGTATCTGGAAACACCATATATTTT
V: TRBV19; D: NA; size: NA; length: 13; J: TRBJ1-2; CDR3: CASSFGTAYGYTF; DNA: TGTGCCAGTAGTTTCGGGACCGCGTATGGCTACACCTTC
V: TRBV5-6; D: NA; size: NA; length: 13; J: TRBJ2-3; CDR3: CASSSLRTDTQYF; DNA: TGTGCCAGCAGCTCCCTTAGGACAGATACGCAGTATTTT
V: TRBV12-3/TRBV12-4; D: TRBD2; size: NA; length: 14; J: TRBJ2-1; CDR3: CASTPGGPINEQFF; DNA: TGTGCCAGCACCCCGGGGGGGCCGATCAATGAGCAGTTCTTC
V: TRBV29-1; D: TRBD2; size: NA; length: 17; J: TRBJ2-3; CDR3: CSVEAPGSGDSTDTQYF; DNA: TGCAGCGTTGAGGCCCCCGGTAGCGGGGATTCCACAGATACGCAGTATTTT
V: TRBV5-4; D: TRBD1; size: NA; length: 17; J: TRBJ2-3; CDR3: CASSFDPQGANTDTQYF; DNA: TGTGCCAGCAGCTTCGATCCACAGGGGGCTAACACAGATACGCAGTATTTT
V: TRBV7-9; D: TRBD1; size: once; length: 16; J: TRBJ1-1; CDR3: CASSLGRTGMNTEAFF; DNA: TGTGCCAGCAGCTTAGGAAGGACAGGGATGAACACTGAAGCTTTCTTT
V: TRBV11-2; D: TRBD1; size: NA; length: 23; J: TRBJ2-7; CDR3: CASSLVSGTGGMGTQIRRYEQYF; DNA: TGTGCCAGCAGCTTAGTATCCGGGACAGGAGGGATGGGGACTCAGATCCGTCGATACGAGCAGTACTTC
V: TRBV9; D: NA; size: NA; length: 14; J: TRBJ2-2; CDR3: CASSVALGTGELFF; DNA: TGTGCCAGCAGCGTAGCCCTAGGGACCGGGGAGCTGTTTTTT
V: TRBV15; D: NA; size: NA; length: 17; J: TRBJ1-2; CDR3: CATSRDFSQGRIYGYTF; DNA: TGTGCCACCAGCAGAGATTTTTCGCAGGGGCGCATCTATGGCTACACCTTC
V: TRBV29-1; D: NA; size: NA; length: 13; J: TRBJ1-5; CDR3: CSVGENSNQPQHF; DNA: TGCAGCGTGGGGGAGAATAGCAATCAGCCCCAGCATTTT
V: TRBV20-1; D: NA; size: NA; length: 14; J: TRBJ2-2; CDR3: CSARDGGATGELFF; DNA: TGCAGTGCTAGAGATGGGGGGGCCACCGGGGAGCTGTTTTTT
V: TRBV30; D: NA; size: NA; length: 12; J: TRBJ2-7; CDR3: CVWSDRGREQYF; DNA: TGTGTCTGGAGTGATCGGGGGCGAGAGCAGTACTTC
V: TRBV20-1; D: NA; size: NA; length: 14; J: TRBJ2-2; CDR3: CSAGGRVATGELFF; DNA: TGCAGTGCTGGGGGCCGGGTGGCCACCGGGGAGCTGTTTTTT
V: TRBV24-1; D: NA; size: NA; length: 16; J: TRBJ2-2; CDR3: CATSDTDSFNTGELFF; DNA: TGTGCCACCAGTGACACGGACAGCTTCAACACCGGGGAGCTGTTTTTT
V: TRBV20-1; D: TRBD1; size: NA; length: 13; J: TRBJ1-2; CDR3: CSAQDRGLVGYTF; DNA: TGCAGTGCGCAAGACAGGGGGCTCGTAGGCTACACCTTC
V: TRBV3-1; D: TRBD2; size: NA; length: 14; J: TRBJ2-7; CDR3: CASSQTRPAGEQYF; DNA: TGTGCCAGCAGCCAGACGAGGCCAGCGGGGGAGCAGTACTTC
V: TRBV25-1; D: TRBD2; size: NA; length: 14; J: TRBJ2-1; CDR3: CASEASGSYNEQFF; DNA: TGTGCCAGCGAAGCTAGCGGCTCCTACAATGAGCAGTTCTTC
V: TRBV6-2/TRBV6-3; D: NA; size: once; length: 13; J: TRBJ2-3; CDR3: CASSPHVTDTQYF; DNA: TGTGCCAGCTCACCCCACGTAACAGATACGCAGTATTTT
V: TRBV14; D: TRBD2; size: NA; length: 15; J: TRBJ2-5; CDR3: CASSHRGGGQETQYF; DNA: TGTGCCAGCAGCCATCGCGGGGGGGGCCAAGAGACCCAGTACTTC